This T cell receptor beta chain was captured by sequencing in a study of regulatory T cells in long-lasting Graves disease. Findings of the study overall: Only a small sample size was used, which may have cut accuracy.

The TCR beta library used iRepertoire HTBI primers with Arm-PCR amplification of CDR3. TCRdb passed the multiplex PCR reads through MiXCR, listing each CDR3 protein once. Here the sample spans around 430,000 distinct CDR3 sequences, less than 25% being singletons. This clonotype is a singleton in its sample. Its antigen is as yet unknown. The sample's time point: persistent/refractory GD, antithyroid drugs over 5 years with positive TRAb. Isolated PBMC RNA provided the starting material for the TCR library. The trim removed 6 bases at V and 6 bases at J, leaving 13 bases unmatched. The germline CDR1 and CDR2 sequences are SGHRS and YFSETQ. CDR3 length: 17 amino acids.

Here the sequenced sample was peripheral blood mononuclear cells (PBMCs), taken when the disease was refractory, from a patient treated with antithyroid drugs. This rearrangement joins TRBV5-1 to TRBJ1-5, with 12 bases matching TRBD1. The sequence derives from a female donor with Graves disease. The CDR3 region has the DNA TGCGCCAGCAACCAGGGACAGGGGGCGTTTGGCACTCAGCCCCAGCATTTT. This codes for CASNQGQGAFGTQPQHF.